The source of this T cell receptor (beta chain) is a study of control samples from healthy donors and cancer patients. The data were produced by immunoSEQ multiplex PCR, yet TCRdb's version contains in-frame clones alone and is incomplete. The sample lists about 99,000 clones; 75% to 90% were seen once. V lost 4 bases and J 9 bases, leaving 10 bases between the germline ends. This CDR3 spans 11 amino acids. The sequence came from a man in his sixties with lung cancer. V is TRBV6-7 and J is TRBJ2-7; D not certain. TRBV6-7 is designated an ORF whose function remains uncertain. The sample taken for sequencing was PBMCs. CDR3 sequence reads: CASSWGQVQYV. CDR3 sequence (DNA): TGTGCCAGCAGTTGGGGTCAGGTGCAGTACGTC.